The clone carrying this T cell receptor (beta chain) was observed a single time. The germline gene is not matched at one end of the junction; a read error may be the cause. One Seattle source followed patients from active infection through their disease course. The data originate from a study of blood T cell repertoires in COVID-19. At the level of the study: Both acute and convalescent COVID-19 samples were obtained from the United States, Italy and Spain. T cells, B-cell-depleted T cells, or PBMCs provided the cDNA or gDNA that served as material.

Repertoires were generated with immunoSEQ multiplex PCR, while TCRdb's copy carries only in-frame clones and drops some. The table shows some 38,000 clones, with 65% to 75% occurring only once. Germline V lookup: CDR1 SGHDT, CDR2 YYEEEE. The CDR3 is 15 amino acids. The chain is built from TRBV5-6 and TRBJ2-7, with D possibly being TRBD2 (6 bases). The sequenced sample was peripheral blood. The TCR originated in a man in his 70s with COVID-19, enrolled during active disease. CDR3 amino acids: CASSFSGTSSTSKGF. CDR3 sequence (DNA): TGTGCCAGCAGTTTTTCCGGGACTTCATCTACGAGCAAGGGCTTC.